One and the same sample provided the 30 T cell receptor beta chains below, sequenced in a study of cytomegalovirus exposure and HLA in healthy donors. PCR was performed using 60 Vbeta and 13 Jbeta primers. Clones were read by immunoSEQ multiplex PCR, and TCRdb kept only the in-frame ones, dropping some. The sample shows about 240,000 clones, around 80% of them seen only once. Sequenced: PBMCs. These receptors were taken from a boy aged 5-17 years in good health and CMV-seronegative.

On this clone: Germline is not matched at one junction end, which may reflect a read error. The CDR3 spells CSSSRLSVEAFF. The CDR3 DNA sequence: TGTTCCAGCAGCCGATTGTCGGTAGAAGCTTTCTTT. The V and J genes are TRBV7-9 and TRBJ1-1, with D uncertain. This CDR3 spans 12 amino acids. CDR1 and CDR2 (germline): SEHNR, FQNEAQ (reference sequence). Full variable domain (missing parts from reference TRBV7-9 and TRBJ1-1): DTGVSQNPRHKITKRGQNVTFRCDPISEHNRLYWYRQTLGQGPEFLTYFQNEAQLEKSRLLSDRFSAERPKGSFSTLEIQRTEQGDSAMYLCSSSRLSVEAFFGQGTRLTVV.

Comment on this clone: Other DNA sequences in the same sample also yield this CDR3. This chain uses TRBV29-1 with TRBJ1-3; the D is unclear. This CDR3 is built from 14 residues. CDR1 is SQVTM, CDR2 ANQGSEA, per germline. The V and J ends lost 7 bases and 0 bases respectively, with 13 bases between them. CDR3: CSGGGPNSGNTIYF. The CDR3 nucleotides read TGCAGCGGGGGAGGCCCCAACTCTGGAAACACCATATATTTT.

This clone was recorded only once. The chain combines TRBV9 with TRBJ2-2, with D tentatively TRBD1 (6 bases). The germline CDR1 and CDR2 sequences are SGDLS and YYNGEE. The ends were cut back, 3 bases at V and 6 bases at J, with 9 bases in the middle. The CDR3 extends over 13 amino acids. The CDR3 DNA is TGTGCCAGCAGCGGCAACAGGGCCGGGGAGCTGTTTTTT. This encodes CASSGNRAGELFF. The whole variable domain, filled in from reference TRBV9 and TRBJ2-2, reads DSGVTQTPKHLITATGQRVTLRCSPRSGDLSVYWYQQSLDQGLQFLIQYYNGEERAKGNILERFSAQQFPDLHSELNLSSLELGDSALYFCASSGNRAGELFFGEGSRLTVL.

This clone was seen a few times. Its ends do not fully match the called genes, so a read error is possible. The chain links TRBV11-2 to TRBJ2-1, with TRBD2 matching over 8 bases. From germline, CDR1 is SGHAT and CDR2 FQNNGV. This CDR3 spans 13 amino acids. CDR3 coding DNA: TGTGCCAGCAGCTTATATGACGGGGGGGTTTTGATCTTC. Translating gives CASSLYDGGVLIF.

This clone was detected only a few times. This chain uses TRBV6-5 with TRBJ2-1, with TRBD2 matching 10 bases. With 6 bases clipped from V and 3 bases from J, the junction kept 5 bases outside the gene matches. The germline gives CDR1 MNHEY, CDR2 SVGAGI. The CDR3 spans 15 residues. CDR3 sequence (DNA): TGTGCCAGCAGCAGCGGGGGGGCGGGCTACAATGAGCAGTTCTTC. Translating gives CASSSGGAGYNEQFF.

CDR3 nucleotides: TGTGCCAGCAGTGAATTTGTTCCTAGCGGGAGGGTTAGCTCCTACAATGAGCAGTTCTTC. It specifies CASSEFVPSGRVSSYNEQFF. This chain uses TRBV6-1 with TRBJ2-1; 12 positions match TRBD2. Looked up from germline, CDR1 is MNHNS and CDR2 is SASEGT. The ends lost 2 bases at V and 0 bases at J; junction bases unmatched: 11. The CDR3 sequence is 20 residues long.

The gene calls are TRBV19 and TRBJ2-7; D unresolved. V gave up 1 base and J gave up 4 bases, with 11 bases separating them. The CDR3 covers 14 residues. Germline V gene sequence: CDR1 LNHDA, CDR2 SQIVND (reference sequence). CDR3 amino acids: CASSIGSTLYEQYF. CDR3 DNA sequence: TGTGCCAGTAGTATAGGGTCGACACTTTACGAGCAGTACTTC. The full variable domain, its missing parts supplied by reference TRBV19 and TRBJ2-7, is DGGITQSPKYLFRKEGQNVTLSCEQNLNHDAMYWYRQDPGQGLRLIYYSQIVNDFQKGDIAEGYSVSREKKESFPLTVTSAQKNPTAFYLCASSIGSTLYEQYFGPGTRLTVT.

The V gene is TRBV29-1, the J gene TRBJ2-5, with D maybe TRBD2 (6 bases). Germline V gene lookup returns CDR1 SQVTM and CDR2 ANQGSEA. This CDR3 is built from 12 residues. With 7 bases removed from V and 5 bases from J, the gap between germline ends came to 14 bases. Here the CDR3 DNA reads TGCAGCGCTGCGGGACTCACGGAGACCCAGTACTTC. The encoded protein is CSAAGLTETQYF.

This clone has only one observation. V gene TRBV30 combines with J gene TRBJ1-6; D is perhaps TRBD1 (6 bases). The CDR3 is 15 amino acids. Germline CDR1 is GTSNPN and CDR2 is SVGIG (reference sequence). Trimming stripped 2 bases from V and 3 bases from J, with 11 bases between. This chain's CDR3 is CAWSNRQDYNSPLHF. The CDR3 nucleotides read TGTGCCTGGAGTAATCGACAGGACTATAATTCACCCCTCCACTTT.

The chain uses TRBV6-6 and TRBJ1-2, with 8 bases fitting TRBD1. V lost 6 bases, J lost 12 bases, and 3 bases stayed unmatched. The CDR3 covers 10 residues. The germline gives CDR1 MNHNY, CDR2 SVGAGI (reference sequence). The chain's CDR3 is CASRGTGHTF. CDR3 DNA sequence: TGTGCCAGCAGGGGGACAGGACACACCTTC.

The J gene is TRBJ2-7, the V gene TRBV7-2; D perhaps matches TRBD2 (5 bases). Trimming pared 5 bases from V and 3 bases from J, leaving 14 bases between. Germline values: CDR1 SGHTA, CDR2 FQGNSA. The CDR3 consists of 14 residues. CDR3 amino acids: CASSPRRSHYEQYF. CDR3 DNA sequence: TGTGCCAGCAGCCCGCGGAGGTCTCACTACGAGCAGTACTTC.

The chain recombines TRBV5-4 with TRBJ2-7; maybe TRBD1 (6 bases). The V and J ends lost 9 bases and 3 bases respectively, with 19 bases between them. The length of the CDR3 is 14 residues. CDR1 and CDR2 from the germline V gene are SGHNT and YYREEE (reference sequence). The CDR3 nucleotides read TGTGCCACCGAAGAAGAGGGGGAATACTACGAGCAGTACTTC. Amino acid sequence: CATEEEGEYYEQYF.

The chain carries TRBV6-4 and TRBJ2-6, with D maybe TRBD2 (6 bases). Germline V lookup: CDR1 MRHNA, CDR2 SNTAGT. The germline V and J ends were trimmed by 2 bases and 0 bases, with 8 bases remaining between them. This CDR3 contains 16 residues. The CDR3 nucleotides are TGTGCCAGCAGTGACGGGGGGACCTCTGGGGCCAACGTCCTGACTTTC. It specifies CASSDGGTSGANVLTF.

This chain joins TRBV5-5 and TRBJ2-2; TRBD1 might be the D (5 bases). The CDR3 sequence is 15 residues long. Trimming took 4 bases from V and 1 from J, leaving 11 bases between them. Per germline, CDR1 SGHKS and CDR2 YYEKEE (reference sequence). The CDR3 region is CASSPRQLNTGELFF. As DNA, the CDR3 is TGTGCCAGCAGCCCGCGACAGCTGAACACCGGGGAGCTGTTTTTT.

On this clone: A junction boundary mismatches the germline segment, possibly from a read error. The rearrangement uses TRBV15 and TRBJ1-3; 8 positions agree with TRBD1. This CDR3 comprises 15 residues. CDR1 and CDR2 from the germline V gene are LNHNV and YYDKDF (reference sequence). The CDR3 spells CATSRDRGAGNTIYF. CDR3 sequence (DNA): TGTGCCACCAGCCGAGACAGGGGTGCTGGAAACACCATATATTTT.

This clone occurred a few times. The chain links TRBV4-1 to TRBJ2-7; 7 bases align to TRBD2. With 1 base clipped from V and 0 bases from J, the junction kept 6 bases outside the gene matches. The CDR3 is 16 amino acids. Germline V gene lookup returns CDR1 MGHRA and CDR2 YSYEKL. The CDR3 bases are TGCGCCAGCAGCCAAGTGCCGCGGGGGAGCTCCTACGAGCAGTACTTC. This translates into CASSQVPRGSSYEQYF.

The CDR3, as DNA: TGTGCCTGGAGTGTTAGGAACACCGGGGAGCTGTTTTTT. Its translation is CAWSVRNTGELFF. V usage is TRBV30 and J usage is TRBJ2-2; D gene ambiguous. The CDR3 is made up of 13 amino acids. The germline V and J ends were trimmed by 0 bases and 1 base, with 3 bases remaining between them. CDR1 and CDR2 (germline): GTSNPN, SVGIG (reference sequence).

V usage is TRBV14 and J usage is TRBJ2-3; perhaps TRBD1 as D (5 bases). Germline values: CDR1 SGHDN, CDR2 FVKESK. V lost 4 bases and J 3 bases, leaving 14 bases between the germline ends. The CDR3 covers 15 residues. CDR3 in DNA: TGTGCCAGCAGCCGGTTCCGTCAGGGAACAGATACGCAGTATTTT. Protein product: CASSRFRQGTDTQYF.

This chain uses TRBV15 with TRBJ2-7; 7 bases line up with TRBD2. V was clipped by 0 bases and J by 2 bases; unmatched bases: 1. The CDR3 covers 14 residues. Germline CDR1 and CDR2: LNHNV and YYDKDF (reference sequence). Written as DNA, the CDR3 is TGTGCCACCAGCAGAGAGGGGGGGGCCTACGAGCAGTACTTC. It codes for CATSREGGAYEQYF. The variable domain in full, with the rest retrieved from reference TRBV15 and TRBJ2-7, is DAMVIQNPRYQVTQFGKPVTLSCSQTLNHNVMYWYQQKSSQAPKLLFHYYDKDFNNEADTPDNFQSRRPNTSFCFLDIRSPGLGDTAMYLCATSREGGAYEQYFGPGTRLTVT.

This chain joins TRBV11-2 and TRBJ2-5; unclear D gene. CDR3 length: 14 amino acids. CDR1 is SGHAT, CDR2 FQNNGV, per germline. V was shortened by 5 bases and J by 5 bases, with 15 bases between the two germline ends. This chain's CDR3 is CASSGRHFRETQYF. CDR3 nucleotides: TGTGCCAGCAGCGGGCGACACTTTCGGGAGACCCAGTACTTC. Using reference TRBV11-2 and TRBJ2-5 for the parts outside the CDR3, the full variable domain is EAGVAQSPRYKIIEKRQSVAFWCNPISGHATLYWYQQILGQGPKLLIQFQNNGVVDDSQLPKDRFSAERLKGVDSTLKIQPAKLEDSAVYLCASSGRHFRETQYFGPGTRLLVL.

The chain recombines TRBV13 with TRBJ2-7; 8 nucleotides agree with TRBD1. The CDR3 totals 15 residues. The V gene's germline CDR1 is PRHDT and CDR2 FYEKMQ (reference sequence). Losses at the gene ends were 3 bases for V and 1 base for J; bases not matched to a gene: 5. The CDR3 DNA follows: TGTGCCAGCAGCTTTAGAGGGACAGGTTCCTACGAGCAGTACTTC. As protein: CASSFRGTGSYEQYF.

The chain has TRBV29-1 and TRBJ2-5; 8 nucleotides match TRBD1. Germline trimming cut 7 bases from V and 5 bases from J; bases unmatched to any gene: 15. Germline assignment: CDR1 SQVTM and CDR2 ANQGSEA. This CDR3 has 15 residues. CDR3 loop: CSAQYRDRRGETQYF. For the CDR3, the DNA is TGCAGCGCCCAATACCGGGACAGGAGGGGGGAGACCCAGTACTTC. Based on the CDR3 plus reference TRBV29-1 and TRBJ2-5, the full variable domain is SAVISQKPSRDICQRGTSLTIQCQVDSQVTMMFWYRQQPGQSLTLIATANQGSEATYESGFVIDKFPISRPNLTFSTLTVSNMSPEDSSIYLCSAQYRDRRGETQYFGPGTRLLVL.

This chain joins TRBV9 and TRBJ2-2; D unclear. V lost 0 bases and J lost 5, with 5 bases in between. This CDR3 is built from 13 residues. CDR1 and CDR2 (germline): SGDLS, YYNGEE. CDR3 protein: CASSVGATGELFF. The CDR3 bases are TGTGCCAGCAGCGTAGGAGCAACCGGGGAGCTGTTTTTT.

The genes are TRBV10-3 and TRBJ2-1, with D maybe TRBD1 (5 bases). Per the germline V gene, CDR1 is ENHRY and CDR2 is SYGVKD. Trimming removed 6 bases from V and 4 bases from J, with 16 bases in between. The CDR3 runs 15 residues. Here the CDR3 reads CAIRQSQGPYNEQFF. The DNA of the CDR3 is TGTGCCATCAGACAAAGCCAGGGCCCATACAATGAGCAGTTCTTC.

The CDR3 sequence is CASTRRPFTGELFF. The CDR3 DNA sequence: TGTGCCAGCACGCGGCGGCCCTTCACCGGGGAGCTGTTTTTT. V gene TRBV6-1 combines with J gene TRBJ2-2; D is ambiguous. CDR1 MNHNS and CDR2 SASEGT come from the germline V gene. With 7 bases removed from V and 4 bases from J, the gap between germline ends came to 13 bases. CDR3 length: 14 amino acids.

J is TRBJ1-1 and V is TRBV6-5, with TRBD1 matching over 7 bases. Germline-derived CDR1 and CDR2 are MNHEY and SVGAGI. The CDR3 covers 14 residues. V was clipped by 3 bases and J by 3 bases; unmatched bases: 4. CDR3 amino acids: CASSYSQGDTEAFF. The CDR3 DNA follows: TGTGCCAGCAGTTATTCGCAGGGGGACACTGAAGCTTTCTTT.

The V gene is TRBV7-9, the J gene TRBJ1-3, with D possibly TRBD1 on 5 matching bases. This CDR3 has 17 amino acids. Germline CDR1 and CDR2: SEHNR and FQNEAQ (reference sequence). Trimming left V 2 bases short and J 0 bases short, with 14 bases between. The CDR3 loop reads CASSLWIAGPSGNTIYF. The DNA for the CDR3 is TGTGCCAGCAGCTTATGGATTGCAGGGCCCTCTGGAAACACCATATATTTT.

The chain links TRBV5-1 to TRBJ2-3; 13 bases fit TRBD2. V was clipped by 6 bases and J by 5 bases; unmatched bases: 12. Germline CDR1 SGHRS, CDR2 YFSETQ. The CDR3 runs to 17 residues. The CDR3 loop reads CASNSGRGTSGVDTQYF. The CDR3 nucleotides read TGCGCCAGCAACTCCGGACGTGGGACTAGCGGGGTAGATACGCAGTATTTT.

The rearrangement links TRBV15 to TRBJ1-2, with D possibly being TRBD1 (6 bases). Germline CDR1 reads LNHNV; CDR2 reads YYDKDF (reference sequence). The V and J ends lost 0 bases and 5 bases respectively, with 13 bases between them. This CDR3 has 15 residues. CDR3 sequence: CATSREVRGRYGYTF. CDR3 nucleotide sequence: TGTGCCACCAGCAGAGAAGTGCGGGGGCGATATGGCTACACCTTC. Filled out from reference TRBV15 and TRBJ1-2, the complete variable domain reads DAMVIQNPRYQVTQFGKPVTLSCSQTLNHNVMYWYQQKSSQAPKLLFHYYDKDFNNEADTPDNFQSRRPNTSFCFLDIRSPGLGDTAMYLCATSREVRGRYGYTFGSGTRLTVV.

This chain joins TRBV29-1 and TRBJ1-3; TRBD1 agrees at 7 bases. Germline loops: CDR1 SQVTM, CDR2 ANQGSEA. Losses at the gene ends were 3 bases for V and 0 bases for J; bases not matched to a gene: 2. The CDR3 is made up of 14 amino acids. In nucleotides, the CDR3 is TGCAGCGTTGACGGGACAGCCTCTGGAAACACCATATATTTT. It encodes CSVDGTASGNTIYF.